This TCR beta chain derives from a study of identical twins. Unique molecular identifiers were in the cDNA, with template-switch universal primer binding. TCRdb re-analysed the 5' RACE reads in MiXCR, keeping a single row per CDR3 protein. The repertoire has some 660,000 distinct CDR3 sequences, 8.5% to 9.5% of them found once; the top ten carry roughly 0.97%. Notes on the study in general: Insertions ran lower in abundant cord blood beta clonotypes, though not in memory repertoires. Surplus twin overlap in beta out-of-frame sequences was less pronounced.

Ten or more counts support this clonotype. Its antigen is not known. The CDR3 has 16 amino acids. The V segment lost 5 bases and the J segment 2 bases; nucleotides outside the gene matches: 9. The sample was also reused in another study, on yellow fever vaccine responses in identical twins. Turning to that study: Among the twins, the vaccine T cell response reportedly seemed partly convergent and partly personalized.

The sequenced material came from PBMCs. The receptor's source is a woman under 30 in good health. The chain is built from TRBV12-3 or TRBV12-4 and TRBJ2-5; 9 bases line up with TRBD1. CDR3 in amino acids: CASSPRRTGEQETQYF. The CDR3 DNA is TGTGCCAGCAGTCCTCGTAGGACAGGGGAACAAGAGACCCAGTACTTC.